This T cell receptor beta chain stems from a study of CD8 T cells in Susac syndrome. Study-wide results and limits: An acknowledgment was made by the study that its TCR sequencing and HLA analysis involved relatively few individuals.

Reverse transcription of roughly 0.5 to 1 ug RNA used random hexamers. A multiplex approach, immunoSEQ multiplex PCR, amplified TCR beta CDR3 across 54 Vbeta and 13 Jbeta. MiXCR, applied by TCRdb to the immunoSEQ multiplex PCR reads, yields one record per CDR3 protein. The repertoire includes some 150,000 distinct CDR3 sequences, just under 95% of them detected once, and roughly 0.19% sits in the top ten. Isolation of CD8+ and CD4+ T cells was performed negatively, whereas enrichment of TEMRA cells was done by FACS. As to this clonotype: The antigen is not known.

Source material: CD8+ T cells from PBMCs. The sequence was collected from a human donor with multiple sclerosis.

The CDR3 region has the DNA TGTGCCAGCAGCCATAGACAGAACACTGAAGCTTTCTTT. It is translated as CASSHRQNTEAFF. The chain has TRBV3-1 and TRBJ1-1; D ambiguous. CDR3 length: 13 amino acids. Trimming took 3 bases from V and 1 from J, leaving 6 bases between them. CDR1 is LGHDT and CDR2 is YNNKEL in the germline V gene (reference sequence).